This T cell receptor (beta chain) is drawn from a study of blood T cell repertoires in COVID-19. As for the study in general: Specimens from acute and convalescent COVID-19 originated in the United States, Italy and Spain. From T cells, B-cell-depleted T cells, or PBMCs came the material, which was cDNA or gDNA.

Per the authors' pipeline: The assay estimated nucleated cells by amplifying reference gene primers. Sequenced by immunoSEQ multiplex PCR; TCRdb stores in-frame clones only, minus some. That table gives V, J and clone size, and the DNA gave D and trimming. The sample carries over 75,000 clones, 91% recorded once. CDR1 and CDR2 from the germline V gene are MDHEN and SYDVKM. With V trimmed by 3 bases and J by 4 bases, 8 bases remained unmatched. The CDR3 sequence is 15 residues long. This clone was detected once. This clonotype was sampled from a human donor with active COVID-19. The donor label of this sample is uncertain. The chain couples TRBV28 to TRBJ1-1; 7 bases fit TRBD1. Specimen: peripheral blood. CDR3 region: CASSFRRTGLTEAFF. DNA for the CDR3: TGTGCCAGCAGTTTTAGGAGGACAGGCCTCACTGAAGCTTTCTTT. The full variable domain, rest sourced from reference TRBV28 and TRBJ1-1, is DVKVTQSSRYLVKRTGEKVFLECVQDMDHENMFWYRQDPGLGLRLIYFSYDVKMKEKGDIPEGYSVSREKKERFSLILESASTNQTSMYLCASSFRRTGLTEAFFGQGTRLTVV.